This T cell receptor (beta chain) is drawn from a study of cytomegalovirus exposure and HLA in healthy donors. Profiled with immunoSEQ multiplex PCR; TCRdb holds only in-frame clones, not every one. The sample holds some 78,000 clones, roughly 95% seen once. In germline, CDR1 is SGHDT, CDR2 YYEEEE. With 0 bases removed from V and 5 bases from J, the gap between germline ends came to 15 bases. CDR3 size: 16 residues. The chain couples TRBV5-6 to TRBJ2-1, with D perhaps TRBD2 (6 bases). Sequencing used PBMCs. This clonotype was obtained from a young man in good health and CMV-seropositive. CDR3 in amino acids: CASSLAWGRFDNEQFF. The CDR3 DNA reads as TGTGCCAGCAGCTTGGCTTGGGGGAGGTTTGACAATGAGCAGTTCTTC.